This TCR beta chain appears in the sequencing data of a study of T cells after yellow fever vaccination. Study-level background: Low-cell-number fractions underwent preparation using SMART-Seq v4 Ultra Low Input.

A single record per CDR3 protein comes from TCRdb applying MiXCR to the 5' RACE reads. The sample shows some 420,000 distinct CDR3 sequences, around 20% of them seen only once. V was cut by 2 bases and J by 9 bases, with 13 bases left in between. Per the germline V gene, CDR1 is MNHEY and CDR2 is SVGEGT. This CDR3 comprises 13 residues. This material consisted of PBMCs, taken before the yellow fever booster vaccination. This sequence joins TRBV6-2 or TRBV6-3 and TRBJ1-1; D gene unclear. The origin of this receptor is a man between 18 and 35 years old who received the YFV17D yellow fever vaccine. CDR3 amino acids: CASSYGAAEKAFF. CDR3 DNA sequence: TGTGCCAGCAGTTACGGCGCAGCAGAAAAAGCTTTCTTT.